This T cell receptor (beta chain) appears in the sequencing data of a study of T cells in Graves' hyperthyroidism and ophthalmopathy. Progressors' blood was drawn at hyperthyroidism diagnosis, before ophthalmopathy symptoms. This clonotype was observed at least ten times. V lost 0 bases and J lost 0; bases outside the gene matches: 6. CDR3 length equals 18 residues. Germline loops: CDR1 SGHDN, CDR2 FVKESK. Researchers amplified the TCR beta CDR3 regions from RNA transcripts. RT-PCR in the first round (using the HTBI primer set) targeted the TCR CDR3. TCRdb reprocessed the multiplex PCR reads with MiXCR, giving one entry per CDR3 protein. Of hundreds of thousands of distinct CDR3 sequences in the sample, less than 30% were seen once.

Sequenced material: blood. The rearrangement uses TRBV14 and TRBJ2-2, with 8 nucleotides matching TRBD2. The sequence was obtained from a man aged 35 to 55 with Graves' hyperthyroidism that later progressed to Graves' ophthalmopathy. CDR3: CASSQDIQGLANTGELFF. The CDR3 DNA reads as TGTGCCAGCAGCCAAGATATCCAGGGACTAGCGAACACCGGGGAGCTGTTTTTT.